This entry is about one T cell receptor beta chain. Its specificity is unknown. The protocol was immunoSEQ multiplex PCR, while the TCRdb copy is restricted to in-frame clones and leaves out a portion. This table holds roughly 34,000 clones, roughly 85% found once. This sample is part of a study of OX40 agonist ivuxolimab in advanced cancers. Study context: Ivuxolimab, an agonist antibody against OX40 (CD134), was given to patients. Three dose-escalation patients had partial responses: one with hepatocellular carcinoma and two with cutaneous melanoma. Overall study findings and caveats: CD8+ T cells (on average) carried more expanded clones than CD4+ T cells. At doses 0.1 to 3.0 mg/kg, CD4+ and CD8+ clones expanded.

Germline-derived CDR1 and CDR2 are MDHEN and SYDVKM. CDR3 length equals 13 residues. Deletions cut 4 bases from V and 5 bases from J, with 11 bases between. The TCR comes from an adult with an advanced solid tumor such as melanoma, head and neck, liver or kidney cancer. This chain links TRBV28 with TRBJ1-2; D is undetermined. The sequences come from CD4+ or CD8+ T cells sorted from blood, collected in a trial of the OX40 agonist ivuxolimab. The CDR3 sequence is CASSSVDGYGYTF. CDR3 nucleotides: TGTGCCAGCAGTTCAGTGGACGGTTATGGCTACACCTTC.